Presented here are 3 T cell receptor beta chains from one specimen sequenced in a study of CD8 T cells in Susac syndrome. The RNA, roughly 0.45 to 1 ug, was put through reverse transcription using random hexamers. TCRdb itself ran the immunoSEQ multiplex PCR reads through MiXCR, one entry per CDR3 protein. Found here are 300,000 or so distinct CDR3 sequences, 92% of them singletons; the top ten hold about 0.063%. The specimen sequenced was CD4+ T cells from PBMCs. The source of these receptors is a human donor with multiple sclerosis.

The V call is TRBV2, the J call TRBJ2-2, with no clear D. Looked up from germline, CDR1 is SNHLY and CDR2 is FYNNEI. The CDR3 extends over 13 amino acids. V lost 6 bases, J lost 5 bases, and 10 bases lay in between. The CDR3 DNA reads TGTGCCAGCAGACAAAGCTCTACCGGGGAGCTGTTTTTT. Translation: CASRQSSTGELFF.

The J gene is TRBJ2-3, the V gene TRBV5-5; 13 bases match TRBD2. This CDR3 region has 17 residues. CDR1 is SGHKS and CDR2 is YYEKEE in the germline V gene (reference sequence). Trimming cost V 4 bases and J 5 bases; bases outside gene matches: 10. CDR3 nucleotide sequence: TGTGCCAGCAGCCCACGGACTAGCGGGAGCGTAGGAGATACGCAGTATTTT. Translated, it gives CASSPRTSGSVGDTQYF.

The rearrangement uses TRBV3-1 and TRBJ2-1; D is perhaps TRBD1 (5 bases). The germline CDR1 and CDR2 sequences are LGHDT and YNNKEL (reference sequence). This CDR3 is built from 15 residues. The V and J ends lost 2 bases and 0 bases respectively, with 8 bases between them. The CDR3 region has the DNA TGTGCCAGCAGCCAAAGGGGATCCTCCTACAATGAGCAGTTCTTC. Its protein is CASSQRGSSYNEQFF.